This record looks at one T cell receptor (beta chain) sequence and its context. Trimming pared 2 bases from V and 1 base from J, leaving 10 bases between. The CDR3 length is 15 residues. Germline lookup yields CDR1 SGHNT and CDR2 YENEEA. The entry originates in a study of T cell changes during pregnancy in multiple sclerosis. TCRdb's copy holds only in-frame clones and misses some; the assay was immunoSEQ multiplex PCR. The sample has approximately 90,000 clones; roughly 92% are singletons. The chain uses TRBV11-3 and TRBJ2-3; D is perhaps TRBD1 (6 bases). This TCR came from a female donor with multiple sclerosis, enrolled in a pregnancy study. The material was peripheral blood, obtained after pregnancy. The CDR3 reads CASSLRAGGTDTQYF. The DNA of the CDR3 is TGTGCCAGCAGCTTAAGGGCAGGGGGCACAGATACGCAGTATTTT.